Listed below are T cell receptor beta chains from one sample, sequenced in a study of T cells expressing NK-cell markers. TCRdb reworked the 5' RACE reads into one entry per CDR3 protein, no DNA. The repertoire table contains 350,000 to 450,000 distinct CDR3 sequences. Sequenced sample: blood T cells: a sorted CD56 or NKG2C T cell subset, CD4+ or CD8+ T cells, or bulk PBMC T cells (not recorded which). These receptors originate from a man aged 18-70 years in good health. CDR3s include the opening cysteine and the closing phenylalanine or tryptophan.

v_gene: TRBV21-1; j_gene: TRBJ2-2; len: 14; CDR3aa: CASSMGGNTGELFF
v_gene: TRBV11-2; j_gene: TRBJ1-6; len: 13; CDR3aa: CASSLGGYSPLHF
v_gene: TRBV12-3/TRBV12-4; j_gene: TRBJ1-6; len: 14; CDR3aa: CASSSGTERSPLHF
v_gene: TRBV5-1; j_gene: TRBJ2-1; len: 16; CDR3aa: CASSFSQRGGLGEQFF
v_gene: TRBV4-1; j_gene: TRBJ2-7; len: 20; CDR3aa: CASSQVRGTSGGLISYEQYF
v_gene: TRBV7-2; j_gene: TRBJ1-1; len: 13; CDR3aa: CASRYTVNTEAFF
v_gene: TRBV5-1; j_gene: TRBJ2-5; len: 15; CDR3aa: CATRTSGAPGETQYF
v_gene: TRBV5-1; j_gene: TRBJ2-7; len: 15; CDR3aa: CASSNWAGGHYEQYF
v_gene: TRBV18; j_gene: TRBJ1-1; len: 17; CDR3aa: CASSPNRRGRGNTEAFF
v_gene: TRBV5-1; j_gene: TRBJ1-4; len: 16; CDR3aa: CASSLVAGATNEKLFF
v_gene: TRBV29-1; j_gene: TRBJ2-1; len: 15; CDR3aa: CSVPTSGGFIDEQFF
v_gene: TRBV5-5; j_gene: TRBJ2-7; len: 15; CDR3aa: CASSLVPSGALEQYF
v_gene: TRBV30; j_gene: TRBJ2-2; len: 14; CDR3aa: CARLAALNTGELFF
v_gene: TRBV6-5; j_gene: TRBJ1-5; len: 13; CDR3aa: CASRLQGGQPQHF
v_gene: TRBV7-2; j_gene: TRBJ2-5; len: 15; CDR3aa: CASSSPTVTGGTQYF
v_gene: TRBV27; j_gene: TRBJ1-1; len: 15; CDR3aa: CASSLSPLWNTEAFF
v_gene: TRBV5-5; j_gene: TRBJ2-1; len: 15; CDR3aa: CASSWRPPMGNEQFF
v_gene: TRBV5-1; j_gene: TRBJ1-2; len: 11; CDR3aa: CASSPGRGNTF
v_gene: TRBV7-9; j_gene: TRBJ2-2; len: 15; CDR3aa: CASSLGGTDTGELFF
v_gene: TRBV4-2; j_gene: TRBJ1-2; len: 17; CDR3aa: CASSQKIRQEGNYGYTF
v_gene: TRBV2; j_gene: TRBJ2-2; len: 15; CDR3aa: CASWAGNRGTGELFF
v_gene: TRBV12-3/TRBV12-4; j_gene: TRBJ1-6; len: 16; CDR3aa: CASSEWTGGYNSPLHF
v_gene: TRBV20-1; j_gene: TRBJ1-2; len: 12; CDR3aa: CSALQGADGYTF
v_gene: TRBV5-1; j_gene: TRBJ1-2; len: 11; CDR3aa: CASRKGYGYTF
v_gene: TRBV7-6; j_gene: TRBJ1-3; len: 15; CDR3aa: CASSFNDSPGNTIYF
v_gene: TRBV3-1; j_gene: TRBJ1-2; len: 14; CDR3aa: CASSPTDRTYGYTF
v_gene: TRBV7-2; j_gene: TRBJ1-6; len: 16; CDR3aa: CASSPTPWRGNSPLHF
v_gene: TRBV12-5; j_gene: TRBJ2-3; len: 14; CDR3aa: CASGADRAADTQYF
v_gene: TRBV5-1; j_gene: TRBJ1-1; len: 14; CDR3aa: CASSPGQGGTEAFF
v_gene: TRBV6-5; j_gene: TRBJ2-3; len: 16; CDR3aa: CASSNPLAGGVDTQYF
v_gene: TRBV7-2; j_gene: TRBJ2-3; len: 16; CDR3aa: CASSLGGDIRTDTQYF
v_gene: TRBV18; j_gene: TRBJ2-7; len: 16; CDR3aa: CASSPLGASGIYEQYF
v_gene: TRBV5-1; j_gene: TRBJ2-2; len: 15; CDR3aa: CASSSATANTGELFF
v_gene: TRBV3-1; j_gene: TRBJ2-7; len: 16; CDR3aa: CASSQDAASGVYEQYF
v_gene: TRBV7-9; j_gene: TRBJ1-2; len: 15; CDR3aa: CASSPRDGRNYGYTF
v_gene: TRBV20-1; j_gene: TRBJ1-1; len: 14; CDR3aa: CSARAITGDTEAFF
v_gene: TRBV4-2; j_gene: TRBJ2-3; len: 17; CDR3aa: CASSQDRRGVGTDTQYF
v_gene: TRBV3-1; j_gene: TRBJ2-1; len: 16; CDR3aa: CASSQVAGTGINEQFF
v_gene: TRBV12-3/TRBV12-4; j_gene: TRBJ2-7; len: 15; CDR3aa: CASSLFGGSGDEQYF
v_gene: TRBV28; j_gene: TRBJ1-2; len: 13; CDR3aa: CASSLRDMRGYTF
v_gene: TRBV6-5; j_gene: TRBJ2-3; len: 15; CDR3aa: CASSWALGPTDTQYF
v_gene: TRBV18; j_gene: TRBJ2-7; len: 15; CDR3aa: CASSLKVDRGPEQYF